The 2 T cell receptor beta chains presented below share a single source sample, sequenced in a study of response to subunit inactivated influenza vaccine. TCRdb passed the RT-PCR reads through MiXCR, listing each CDR3 protein once. The sample consists of hundreds of thousands of distinct CDR3 sequences, around 14% of them appearing once. The sequenced sample was PBMCs from blood, obtained 14 to 15 days before vaccination. These receptor sequences come from a man aged 45 to 65 who received an inactivated influenza vaccine.

V usage is TRBV29-1 and J usage is TRBJ2-1; the D gene could be TRBD1 or TRBD2 (5 bases each). Germline lookup yields CDR1 SQVTM and CDR2 ANQGSEA. V shed 7 bases and J shed 5 bases, with 24 bases lying between them. CDR3 size: 16 residues. CDR3 residues: CSDTLVGETNDNEQFF. For the CDR3, the DNA is TGCAGCGACACCCTAGTAGGGGAGACAAACGACAATGAGCAGTTCTTC.

In its sample, this clonotype was seen many times. The rearrangement links TRBV2 to TRBJ1-1, with D possibly matching TRBD1 (5 bases). The V end was cut by 8 bases, the J end by 0 bases, with 16 bases between. This CDR3 is 15 amino acids long. Germline V gene data show CDR1 as SNHLY and CDR2 as FYNNEI. In DNA, the CDR3 is TGTGCCAGCGTGCAGGGACTACTAATGAACACTGAAGCTTTCTTT. It yields the protein CASVQGLLMNTEAFF.